This T cell receptor (beta chain) originates from a study of blood T cell repertoires in COVID-19. About the research overall: Acute and convalescent COVID-19 specimens originated in the United States, Italy and Spain. The cDNA or gDNA used as material had been derived from T cells, B-cell-depleted T cells, or PBMCs.

The CDR3 totals 17 residues. The V gene end was trimmed by 2 bases and the J gene end by 5 bases; junction bases not matched to a gene: 4. CDR1 is LGHDT and CDR2 is YNNKEL in the germline V gene (reference sequence). In the source study's methods: Researchers report that nucleated cell counts were estimated from reference gene primer amplification. Assay used: immunoSEQ multiplex PCR; TCRdb lists only in-frame clones, some missing. V, J and clone size are taken as reported in that table, and D and trimming were inferred from the DNA itself. Counted here are 100,000 or so clones, 80% to 85% occurring once; the ten biggest clones make up over 35%.

The sequencing sample was made of peripheral blood. The chain carries TRBV3-1 (or the pseudogene TRBV3-2) and TRBJ2-2; TRBD2 matches at 14 bases. The source of this sequence is a man older than 75 with acute or convalescent COVID-19. The CDR3 loop is CASSQSGLAGGTGELFF. Written as DNA, the CDR3 is TGTGCCAGCAGCCAAAGTGGACTAGCGGGAGGAACCGGGGAGCTGTTTTTT.